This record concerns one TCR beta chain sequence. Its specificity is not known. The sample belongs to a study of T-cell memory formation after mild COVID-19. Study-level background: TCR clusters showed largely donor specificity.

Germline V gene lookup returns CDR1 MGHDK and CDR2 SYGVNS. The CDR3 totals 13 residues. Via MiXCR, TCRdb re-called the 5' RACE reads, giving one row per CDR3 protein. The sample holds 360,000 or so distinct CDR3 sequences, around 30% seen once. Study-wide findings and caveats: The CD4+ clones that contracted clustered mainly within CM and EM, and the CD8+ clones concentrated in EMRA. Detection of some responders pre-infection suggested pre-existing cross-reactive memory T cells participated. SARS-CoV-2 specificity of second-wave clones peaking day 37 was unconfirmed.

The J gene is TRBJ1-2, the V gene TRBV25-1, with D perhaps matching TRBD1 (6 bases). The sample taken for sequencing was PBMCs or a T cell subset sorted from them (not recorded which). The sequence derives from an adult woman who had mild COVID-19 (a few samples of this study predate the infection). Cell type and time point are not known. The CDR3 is CATGTNTNYGYTF. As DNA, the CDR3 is TGTGCTACCGGGACAAATACCAACTATGGCTACACCTTC.